These 9 T cell receptor beta chains were sequenced from one sample in a study of Tregs in tolerant kidney transplant recipients. Sequencing was performed with immunoSEQ multiplex PCR; in TCRdb, only in-frame clones are kept and a portion is missing. This table holds some 88,000 clones, roughly 92% found once. What was sequenced was CD8+ T cells from blood. All receptors derive from a human donor in good health.

This chain links TRBV2 with TRBJ2-1, with 8 bases that match TRBD2. The length of the CDR3 is 14 residues. After removal of 8 bases from V and 5 bases from J, the junction contained 8 bases not matched to a gene. Germline V lookup: CDR1 SNHLY, CDR2 FYNNEI. In DNA form, the CDR3 reads TGTGCCAGCCCCGAGCGGGGGTTTAACAATGAGCAGTTCTTC. This codes for CASPERGFNNEQFF.

This chain uses TRBV5-1 with TRBJ1-1, with D hard to call. With 4 bases removed from V and 6 bases from J, the gap between germline ends came to 10 bases. The length of the CDR3 is 12 residues. Germline V CDR1 and CDR2: SGHRS, YFSETQ. The CDR3 nucleotides read TGCGCCAGCAGCCCGGCCGGTTCTGAAGCTTTCTTT. It encodes CASSPAGSEAFF.

Note on this clone: The junction and the germline gene differ at one end; a read error may be behind it. This chain connects TRBV29-1 to TRBJ1-2, with D hard to call. This CDR3 spans 11 amino acids. The germline CDR1 and CDR2 sequences are SQVTM and ANQGSEA. CDR3 in amino acids: CSVEGWYGYTF. The CDR3 region has the DNA TGCAGCGTCGAAGGATGGTATGGCTACACCTTC.

This chain connects TRBV29-1 to TRBJ1-2; unclear D gene. The V end lost 7 bases, the J end lost 2 bases, and 17 bases lay between the germline ends. The CDR3 runs to 14 residues. Germline V gives CDR1 SQVTM, CDR2 ANQGSEA. CDR3 sequence reads: CSALTYRTNYGYTF. CDR3 nucleotides: TGCAGCGCCTTGACGTACAGAACCAACTATGGCTACACCTTC.

In DNA, the CDR3 is TGCGCCAGCAGCTTTCGGTGGCAGGGGCCTTCCTACGAGCAGTACTTC. This codes for CASSFRWQGPSYEQYF. J is TRBJ2-7 and V is TRBV5-1; D perhaps matches TRBD1 (6 bases). V lost 2 bases and J lost 1, with 16 bases in between. The CDR3 is 16 residues long. Germline V CDR1 and CDR2: SGHRS, YFSETQ.

The chain links TRBV29-1 to TRBJ2-7; TRBD1 matches at 11 bases. Losses at the gene ends were 7 bases for V and 0 bases for J; bases not matched to a gene: 5. Germline values: CDR1 SQVTM, CDR2 ANQGSEA. This CDR3 contains 14 residues. The CDR3 spells CSAEGQGGSYEQYF. The CDR3 bases are TGCAGCGCCGAGGGACAGGGGGGCTCCTACGAGCAGTACTTC.

This rearrangement joins TRBV7-9 to TRBJ1-4, with D perhaps TRBD1 (6 bases). This CDR3 comprises 16 residues. Germline V CDR1 and CDR2: SEHNR, FQNEAQ (reference sequence). Trimming shortened V by 1 base and J by 7 bases, and 16 bases separated the two germline ends. CDR3 nucleotides: TGTGCCAGCAGCTTAGTAGGGGGGATCCTTGTTGAAAAACTGTTTTTT. It is translated as CASSLVGGILVEKLFF.

The chain combines TRBV27 with TRBJ2-5; D is possibly TRBD1 (6 bases). Germline V CDR1 and CDR2: MNHEY, SMNVEV (reference sequence). The V end lost 3 bases, the J end lost 5 bases, and 10 bases lay between the germline ends. This CDR3 is 13 amino acids long. The CDR3 bases are TGTGCCAGCAGTTTTGGGGGCCTGGAGACCCAGTACTTC. This codes for CASSFGGLETQYF.

This clone was seen once. V and J are TRBV7-9 and TRBJ1-4; unclear D gene. CDR1 and CDR2 (germline): SEHNR, FQNEAQ (reference sequence). The V end was cut by 3 bases, the J end by 3 bases, with 2 bases between. CDR3 length: 12 residues. CDR3 region: CASSLSNEKLFF. CDR3 nucleotides: TGTGCCAGCAGCTTGTCTAATGAAAAACTGTTTTTT.